This T cell receptor (beta chain) was obtained from a study of shared clonotypes between healthy human individuals. The CDR3 is made up of 13 amino acids. Per germline, CDR1 SGHVS and CDR2 FNYEAQ. The V end was cut by 5 bases, the J end by 6 bases, with 14 bases between. Measured with immunoSEQ multiplex PCR; TCRdb has only the in-frame clones, and not every one. Counted here are about 660,000 clones, about 74% occurring once; the ten biggest clones make up around 1.6%. V usage is TRBV7-6 and J usage is TRBJ2-7; D is unclear. Sequencing input: memory CD4+ T cells sorted from blood. Regarding subset: CD45RA-negative fraction. The clonotype comes from a woman aged 25 to 39 in good health. The CDR3 region has the DNA TGTGCCAGCAGCCGGTCCGGCCCTATCGAGCAGTACTTC. Translated, it gives CASSRSGPIEQYF.